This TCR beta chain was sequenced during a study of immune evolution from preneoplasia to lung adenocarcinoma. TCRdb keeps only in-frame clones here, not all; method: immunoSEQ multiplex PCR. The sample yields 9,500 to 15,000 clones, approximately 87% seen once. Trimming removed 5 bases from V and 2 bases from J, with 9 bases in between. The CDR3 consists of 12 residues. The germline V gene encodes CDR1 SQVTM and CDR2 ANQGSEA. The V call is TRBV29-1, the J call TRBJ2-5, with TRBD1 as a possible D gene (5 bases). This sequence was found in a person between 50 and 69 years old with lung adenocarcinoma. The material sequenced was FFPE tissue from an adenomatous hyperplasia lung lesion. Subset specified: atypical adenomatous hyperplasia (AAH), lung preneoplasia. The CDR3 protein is CSVNQGQETQYF. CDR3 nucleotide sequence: TGCAGCGTTAATCAGGGTCAAGAGACCCAGTACTTC.